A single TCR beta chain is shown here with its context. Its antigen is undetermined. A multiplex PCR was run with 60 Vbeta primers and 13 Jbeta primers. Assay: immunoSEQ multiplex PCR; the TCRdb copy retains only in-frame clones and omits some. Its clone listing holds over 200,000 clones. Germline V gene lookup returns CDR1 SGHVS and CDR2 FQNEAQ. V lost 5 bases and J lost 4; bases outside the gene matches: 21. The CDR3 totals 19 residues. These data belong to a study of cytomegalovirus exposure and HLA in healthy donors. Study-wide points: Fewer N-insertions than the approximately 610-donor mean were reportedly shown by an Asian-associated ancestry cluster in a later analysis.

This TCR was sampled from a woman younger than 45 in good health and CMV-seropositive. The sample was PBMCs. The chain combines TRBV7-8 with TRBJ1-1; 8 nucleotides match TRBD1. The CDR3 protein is CASSLPQGALFTGVTEAFF. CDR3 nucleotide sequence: TGTGCCAGCAGCCTCCCTCAGGGGGCGCTTTTTACGGGAGTCACTGAAGCTTTCTTT.